This is a list of T cell receptor beta chains from one sample in a study of brain T cells in children with intractable seizures. Sequenced by immunoSEQ multiplex PCR; TCRdb stores in-frame clones only, minus some. The table lists some 80,000 clones, approximately 89% of them singletons. The sequences come from peripheral blood, collected at surgery. These TCRs come from a girl aged 2-10 years with Rasmussen encephalitis and intractable seizures. CDR3s include the opening cysteine and the closing phenylalanine or tryptophan. Each record gives: clone size, V gene, D gene, J gene, CDR3 protein, CDR3 DNA. The D gene is left open where the match is weak. Only some rows state a clone size, as once, few, many or a class for expanded clones.

>.|TRBV7-3|.|TRBJ2-7
CASSFERGGPYEQYF
TGTGCCAGCAGCTTCGAACGGGGTGGTCCCTACGAGCAGTACTTC
>.|TRBV6-5|.|TRBJ2-7
CASTRGQGEQYF
TGTGCCAGCACCAGGGGTCAGGGCGAGCAGTACTTC
>.|TRBV7-9|TRBD1|TRBJ2-7
CASSRPRDSDSYEQYF
TGTGCCAGCAGCCGCCCCCGGGACAGCGATTCCTACGAGCAGTACTTC
>.|TRBV20-1|.|TRBJ1-6
CSASPTVISPLHF
TGCAGTGCTAGTCCGACGGTTATTTCACCCCTCCACTTT
>.|TRBV27|.|TRBJ1-5
CASSLIGIRSQPQHF
TGTGCCAGCAGTTTAATAGGGATTCGGAGTCAGCCCCAGCATTTT
>.|TRBV7-3|.|TRBJ2-3
CASRRRDTDTQYF
TGTGCCAGCAGGCGGCGGGACACAGATACGCAGTATTTT
>.|TRBV19|.|TRBJ2-5
CASSIVRGPLEETQYF
TGTGCCAGTAGTATAGTTCGGGGACCTTTGGAAGAGACCCAGTACTTC
>.|TRBV5-1|.|TRBJ1-1
CASSLGQPMNTEAFF
TGCGCCAGCAGCCTCGGACAGCCCATGAACACTGAAGCTTTCTTT
>.|TRBV7-9|.|TRBJ2-7
CASSLLPVDLRNSYEQYF
TGTGCCAGCAGCTTACTACCCGTCGACCTGAGGAACTCCTACGAGCAGTACTTC
>.|TRBV7-9|.|TRBJ2-3
CASSFGEDTQYF
TGTGCCAGCAGCTTTGGTGAAGATACGCAGTATTTT
>once|TRBV5-4|.|TRBJ2-7
CASSLDRRSYEQYF
TGTGCCAGCAGCTTGGACAGGAGATCCTACGAGCAGTACTTC
>.|TRBV9|.|TRBJ1-1
CASSVAAGQNTEAFF
TGTGCCAGCAGCGTAGCGGCAGGACAAAACACTGAAGCTTTCTTT
>.|TRBV29-1|.|TRBJ2-5
CSVARSRATQETQYF
TGCAGCGTCGCCCGTTCACGGGCGACCCAAGAGACCCAGTACTTC
>once|TRBV4-1|.|TRBJ2-1
CASSQAKSNNEQFF
TGCGCCAGCAGCCAAGCTAAAAGTAACAATGAGCAGTTCTTC
>.|TRBV19|.|TRBJ2-7
CASSLGAFTSEQYF
TGTGCCAGTAGTCTCGGTGCTTTCACATCCGAGCAGTACTTC
>.|TRBV27|TRBD1|TRBJ1-2
CASCTGTGGIYTF
TGTGCCAGCTGCACGGGGACAGGGGGAATTTACACCTTC
>.|TRBV29-1|.|TRBJ2-2
CSVEDFTGELFF
TGCAGCGTTGAAGACTTCACCGGGGAGCTGTTTTTT
>once|TRBV13|.|TRBJ1-3
CASSLDRGSSGNTIYF
TGTGCCAGCAGCTTAGACCGGGGCAGCTCTGGAAACACCATATATTTT
>once|TRBV6-4|.|TRBJ2-1
CASSFRRVEDHNEQFF
TGTGCCAGCAGTTTTAGGAGGGTTGAGGACCACAATGAGCAGTTCTTC
>.|TRBV9|.|TRBJ2-1
CASSVRDQKDEQFF
TGTGCCAGCAGCGTCCGGGACCAGAAGGATGAGCAGTTCTTC
>.|TRBV5-4|TRBD2|TRBJ2-3
CASSLAGGGAQISYF
TGTGCCAGCAGCTTGGCCGGCGGGGGGGCCCAGATATCGTATTTT
>.|TRBV10-3|.|TRBJ2-7
CAIMGAGQGYEQYF
TGTGCCATCATGGGGGCAGGGCAAGGCTACGAGCAGTACTTC
>.|TRBV5-5|.|TRBJ2-3
CASSPAGTAVLADTQYF
TGTGCCAGCAGCCCGGCCGGGACCGCGGTTCTCGCAGATACGCAGTATTTT
>.|TRBV27|.|TRBJ1-5
CASRVSTGNQPQHF
TGTGCCAGCAGGGTATCGACGGGCAATCAGCCCCAGCATTTT
>.|TRBV30|.|TRBJ2-1
CAWRPGSNEQFF
TGTGCCTGGAGGCCCGGAAGCAATGAGCAGTTCTTC
>.|TRBV6-2/TRBV6-3|.|TRBJ2-7
CASSYAGAVSYEQYF
TGTGCCAGCAGTTACGCAGGAGCAGTCTCCTACGAGCAGTACTTC
>.|TRBV6-6|.|TRBJ2-5
CASRTPLETQYF
TGTGCCAGCAGGACGCCTTTGGAGACCCAGTACTTC
>few|TRBV25-1|.|TRBJ2-7
CASSSGFSYEQYF
TGTGCCAGCAGCTCAGGGTTCTCCTACGAGCAGTACTTC
>.|TRBV7-9|.|TRBJ1-1
CASSFPRGAAEAFF
TGTGCCAGCAGCTTTCCCAGGGGCGCCGCTGAAGCTTTCTTT
>.|TRBV12-5|.|TRBJ1-3
CASGFPVFSGNTIYF
TGTGCTAGTGGTTTCCCAGTCTTCTCTGGAAACACCATATATTTT
>.|TRBV30|.|TRBJ2-1
CAWSGNSLYSYNEQFF
TGTGCCTGGAGTGGAAACTCCTTATACTCCTACAATGAGCAGTTCTTC
>.|TRBV7-8|.|TRBJ1-3
CASSPTGISGNTIYF
TGTGCCAGCAGCCCAACAGGGATCTCTGGAAACACCATATATTTT
>.|TRBV27|.|TRBJ1-1
CASTPGPNTEAFF
TGTGCCAGCACTCCGGGACCCAACACTGAAGCTTTCTTT
>.|TRBV30|.|TRBJ2-5
CAWSMGQGRETQYF
TGTGCCTGGAGCATGGGTCAGGGGAGAGAGACCCAGTACTTC
>.|TRBV5-1|TRBD1|TRBJ1-5
CASSLGDRANQPQHF
TGCGCCAGCAGCTTGGGGGACAGAGCCAATCAGCCCCAGCATTTT
>.|TRBV7-3|.|TRBJ1-1
CASSPSGVGAFF
TGTGCCAGCAGCCCTTCTGGTGTAGGAGCTTTCTTT
>.|TRBV2|.|TRBJ1-1
CASSEETLTEAFF
TGTGCCAGCAGTGAAGAGACTCTCACTGAAGCTTTCTTT
>.|TRBV7-2|.|TRBJ2-7
CASSLKGYEQYF
TGTGCCAGCAGCTTGAAGGGATACGAGCAGTACTTC
>.|TRBV4-1|TRBD1|TRBJ2-7
CASSQETTGGYEQYF
TGCGCCAGCAGCCAAGAAACAACAGGGGGCTACGAGCAGTACTTC